The entry below gives a single T cell receptor (beta chain) sequence along with its context. In the authors' workflow: Estimated nucleated cell counts came from reference gene primer amplification. Data came from immunoSEQ multiplex PCR; TCRdb stores just in-frame clones and leaves some out. The DNA was the basis for D and trimming; V, J and clone size are from that table. The sample has about 180,000 clones; roughly four fifths are singletons. This sample is part of a study of blood T cell repertoires in COVID-19. In the study overall: Sites across the United States, Italy and Spain contributed samples from acute and convalescent COVID-19.

The length of the CDR3 is 16 residues. Germline CDR1 reads LGHNA; CDR2 reads YSLEER. With V trimmed by 1 base and J by 4 bases, 3 bases remained unmatched. This rearrangement joins TRBV4-3 to TRBJ2-1; 11 nucleotides line up with TRBD2. Material: peripheral blood. This sequence originates from a human donor in a cohort sampled during active COVID-19. CDR3 DNA: TGCGCCAGCAGCCAAGCACTAGCGGGGGAGTACAATGAGCAGTTCTTC. This codes for CASSQALAGEYNEQFF.